The rows below give T cell receptor beta chains drawn from one sample of a study of blood T cell repertoires in COVID-19. Clones were sequenced by immunoSEQ multiplex PCR, and TCRdb holds only the in-frame ones, with some missing. The data show about 230,000 clones, with 65% to 90% seen just once and approximately 5.1% held by the top ten. Input material: peripheral blood. Receptor source: a man in his forties or fifties with COVID-19, enrolled during active disease. The CDR3 runs from the conserved cysteine through the conserved F or W. The order of the fields is D gene, V gene, J gene, CDR3 protein. D genes are given only for firm matches.

D: TRBD1; V: TRBV5-1; J: TRBJ2-7; CDR3: CASSDGQGRIYEQYF
D: NA; V: TRBV28; J: TRBJ2-3; CDR3: CASSLFQGSNTQYF
D: NA; V: TRBV6-1; J: TRBJ1-2; CDR3: CASSELASYGYTF
D: NA; V: TRBV5-1; J: TRBJ2-3; CDR3: CASSLAADSTDTQYF
D: NA; V: TRBV25-1; J: TRBJ2-7; CDR3: CASSRQGYEQYF
D: NA; V: TRBV28; J: TRBJ1-1; CDR3: CASSRGAVLMGTEAFF
D: TRBD1; V: TRBV6-5; J: TRBJ1-1; CDR3: CASSKRTGGIEAFF
D: TRBD1; V: TRBV2; J: TRBJ2-4; CDR3: CASSPRGQLVDSKNIQYF
D: NA; V: TRBV18; J: TRBJ1-4; CDR3: CASSPPTGKDEKLFF
D: NA; V: TRBV2; J: TRBJ2-1; CDR3: CASTNQINEQFF
D: TRBD1; V: TRBV11-2; J: TRBJ1-5; CDR3: CASSWGQGINQPQHF
D: NA; V: TRBV15; J: TRBJ1-5; CDR3: CATNRGPDFNQPQHF
D: NA; V: TRBV19; J: TRBJ2-2; CDR3: CASSKVVTGELFF
D: NA; V: TRBV19; J: TRBJ1-2; CDR3: CASRQGPLYYGYTF
D: NA; V: TRBV7-9; J: TRBJ1-1; CDR3: CASRGNLNTEAFF
D: NA; V: TRBV5-1; J: TRBJ2-1; CDR3: CASSLAGEIYNEQFF
D: NA; V: TRBV5-4; J: TRBJ1-5; CDR3: CASSLDQGINQPQHF
D: NA; V: TRBV7-8; J: TRBJ2-7; CDR3: CASKTRESSYEQYF
D: NA; V: TRBV24-1; J: TRBJ1-5; CDR3: CATSAGRVFGNQPQHF
D: TRBD1; V: TRBV7-9; J: TRBJ2-2; CDR3: CASSSGQGGTGELFF
D: TRBD2; V: TRBV6-2/TRBV6-3; J: TRBJ2-1; CDR3: CASSRTSGGNEQFF
D: TRBD1; V: TRBV6-4; J: TRBJ1-1; CDR3: CASSRGQGTEAFF
D: TRBD1; V: TRBV5-4; J: TRBJ1-3; CDR3: CASSLMTGRSGNTIYF
D: NA; V: TRBV11-3; J: TRBJ2-7; CDR3: CASSKGGQGGSEQYF
D: TRBD1; V: TRBV2; J: TRBJ1-1; CDR3: CASSNTGEGAFF
D: NA; V: TRBV5-1; J: TRBJ1-1; CDR3: CASSPQGRDTEAFF
D: NA; V: TRBV2; J: TRBJ1-4; CDR3: CASSDIQSGLANEKLFF
D: NA; V: TRBV24-1; J: TRBJ1-1; CDR3: CATSATRGGSTEAFF
D: NA; V: TRBV6-6; J: TRBJ1-1; CDR3: CASSYIQGSHTEAFF
D: NA; V: TRBV4-1; J: TRBJ2-3; CDR3: CASSQEVTGRRDTQYF
D: TRBD1; V: TRBV11-2; J: TRBJ2-1; CDR3: CASRVGTASGEQFF
D: TRBD2; V: TRBV5-1; J: TRBJ2-7; CDR3: CASSPQTSGYEQYF
D: NA; V: TRBV12-3/TRBV12-4; J: TRBJ2-5; CDR3: CASSLGVQETQYF